This paragraph reports one T cell receptor beta chain. What it binds is not known. The CDR3 has 17 amino acids. Germline-derived CDR1 and CDR2 are SGHTA and FQGNSA. The ends lost 1 base at V and 0 bases at J; junction bases unmatched: 6. These data come from a study of blood T cells in healthy people across ages. Study results and limitations: Unsorted PBMC input precluded a conclusive naive versus antigen-experienced comparison.

Donors gave around 10 milliliters of peripheral blood apiece. Alongside a J-beta primer mix, a sample-barcoded 5' primer served in a second PCR lasting about 6 to 12 cycles. In TCRdb, the 5' RACE reads were re-called with MiXCR into one record per CDR3 protein. The table lists fewer than 1,000,000 distinct CDR3 sequences, 44% of them singletons. Material: blood. The clonotype originates from a man aged 55-75 years in good health. This chain connects TRBV7-2 to TRBJ2-1; 7 bases are shared with TRBD2. The CDR3 DNA sequence: TGTGCCAGCAGCTTAGTGGCGGGGGTTAGCTCCTACAATGAGCAGTTCTTC. Amino acids: CASSLVAGVSSYNEQFF.